The rows below give T cell receptor beta chains drawn from one sample of a study of cytomegalovirus exposure and HLA in healthy donors. The table came from immunoSEQ multiplex PCR; TCRdb's copy has only in-frame clones and leaves some out. The sample yields some 130,000 clones, around 63% seen once. Sequencing used PBMCs. Source of these receptors: a human donor in good health. Both conserved end residues are part of each CDR3. The D gene is left open where the match is weak. A row's size may be missing; if present it is once, few, many or a size class.

v_call: TRBV11-3; j_call: TRBJ2-3; d_call: TRBD2; clone_size: -; cdr3_nt: TGTGCCAGCAGCTCGCAACCCCTACTAGCGGGAGGAGATACGCAGTATTTT; cdr3_aa: CASSSQPLLAGGDTQYF
v_call: TRBV28; j_call: TRBJ2-3; d_call: TRBD2; clone_size: -; cdr3_nt: TGTGCCAGCCTCGAGCGGGAGGGAGGGACAGATACGCAGTATTTT; cdr3_aa: CASLEREGGTDTQYF
v_call: TRBV5-4; j_call: TRBJ1-2; d_call: -; clone_size: -; cdr3_nt: TGTGCCAGCAGCTTAATTGCCCGGGGTTTCGAGGGCTACACCTTC; cdr3_aa: CASSLIARGFEGYTF
v_call: TRBV10-3; j_call: TRBJ2-1; d_call: -; clone_size: -; cdr3_nt: TGTGCCATCAGTGAGTCGATAATGGCGGGCAATGAGCAGTTCTTC; cdr3_aa: CAISESIMAGNEQFF
v_call: TRBV7-2; j_call: TRBJ2-3; d_call: -; clone_size: -; cdr3_nt: TGTGCCAGCAGCTTAGCGGTCGGAGATACGCAGTATTTT; cdr3_aa: CASSLAVGDTQYF
v_call: TRBV6-5; j_call: TRBJ2-1; d_call: TRBD2; clone_size: -; cdr3_nt: TGTGCCAGCAGTGCCCGTAGCGGGATGGCGAATGAGCAGTTCTTC; cdr3_aa: CASSARSGMANEQFF
v_call: TRBV6-5; j_call: TRBJ2-1; d_call: TRBD2; clone_size: few; cdr3_nt: TGTGCCAGCAGTTCTCCTAGCGGTTCCATCCGAAAGCAGTTCTTC; cdr3_aa: CASSSPSGSIRKQFF
v_call: TRBV18; j_call: TRBJ2-7; d_call: TRBD1; clone_size: -; cdr3_nt: TGTGCCAGCTCACCAAGGACAGGGACCTACGAGGGGCAGTACTTC; cdr3_aa: CASSPRTGTYEGQYF
v_call: TRBV7-9; j_call: TRBJ2-7; d_call: -; clone_size: few; cdr3_nt: TGTGCCAGCAGCTTAGCGGCCAGCTCCTACGAGCAGTACTTC; cdr3_aa: CASSLAASSYEQYF
v_call: TRBV19; j_call: TRBJ1-5; d_call: TRBD1; clone_size: -; cdr3_nt: TGTGCCAGTAGTTTTACAGGGGCTCCGGGGTATCGTAGCAATCAGCCCCAGCATTTT; cdr3_aa: CASSFTGAPGYRSNQPQHF
v_call: TRBV6-7; j_call: TRBJ1-5; d_call: -; clone_size: -; cdr3_nt: TGTGCCAGCAGTTACTCTTCAGGGGATCAGCCCCAGCATTTT; cdr3_aa: CASSYSSGDQPQHF
v_call: TRBV5-1; j_call: TRBJ2-3; d_call: TRBD2; clone_size: -; cdr3_nt: TGCGCCAGCAGAGTAACAAGCGGGAGTCTCACTCGGACAGATACGCAGTATTTT; cdr3_aa: CASRVTSGSLTRTDTQYF
v_call: TRBV7-9; j_call: TRBJ1-1; d_call: -; clone_size: -; cdr3_nt: TGTGCCAGCAGCTTAGCCCTTCCGGGTGAGGGAGGGGGTAGCACTGAAGCTTTCTTT; cdr3_aa: CASSLALPGEGGGSTEAFF
v_call: TRBV19; j_call: TRBJ1-1; d_call: TRBD1; clone_size: -; cdr3_nt: TGTGCCAGCCGGACAGGGAACACTGAAGCTTTCTTT; cdr3_aa: CASRTGNTEAFF
v_call: TRBV7-8; j_call: TRBJ1-2; d_call: -; clone_size: -; cdr3_nt: TGTGCCAGCAGCTTAAGGACAACGACCAACTATGGCTACACCTTC; cdr3_aa: CASSLRTTTNYGYTF
v_call: TRBV5-1; j_call: TRBJ2-1; d_call: -; clone_size: -; cdr3_nt: TGCGCCAGCGTCTCTGAGGGCCTAAATGAGCAGTTCTTC; cdr3_aa: CASVSEGLNEQFF
v_call: TRBV15; j_call: TRBJ2-7; d_call: -; clone_size: -; cdr3_nt: TGTGCCACCAGCAGAGCGGGGGGAGGGGGCTACGAGCAGTACTTC; cdr3_aa: CATSRAGGGGYEQYF
v_call: TRBV6-5; j_call: TRBJ2-1; d_call: TRBD2; clone_size: -; cdr3_nt: TGTGCCAGCAGTTACTACCCTAGCGGGAGGGGCAATGAGCAGTTCTTC; cdr3_aa: CASSYYPSGRGNEQFF
v_call: TRBV5-4; j_call: TRBJ1-2; d_call: TRBD1; clone_size: -; cdr3_nt: TGTGCCAGCAGCGACATAACAGGGGTAAATGGCTACACCTTC; cdr3_aa: CASSDITGVNGYTF
v_call: TRBV6-1; j_call: TRBJ2-7; d_call: TRBD2; clone_size: -; cdr3_nt: TGTGCCAGCAGTGATACCAGCGGGAGGGCCATTCCCTACGAGCAGTACTTC; cdr3_aa: CASSDTSGRAIPYEQYF
v_call: TRBV6-5; j_call: TRBJ1-1; d_call: TRBD1; clone_size: -; cdr3_nt: TGTGCCAGCAGTTACGGGTCAGGGGGAAGTACTGAAGCTTTCTTT; cdr3_aa: CASSYGSGGSTEAFF
v_call: TRBV2; j_call: TRBJ1-5; d_call: -; clone_size: few; cdr3_nt: TGTGCCAGCAGTGTGTTGCAGGGGAATCAGCCCCAGCATTTT; cdr3_aa: CASSVLQGNQPQHF
v_call: TRBV9; j_call: TRBJ2-1; d_call: TRBD2; clone_size: -; cdr3_nt: TGTGCCAGCAGCGTAGGGACTAGACCCTACAATGAGCAGTTCTTC; cdr3_aa: CASSVGTRPYNEQFF
v_call: TRBV9; j_call: TRBJ2-5; d_call: -; clone_size: -; cdr3_nt: TGTGCCAGCAGCGTAGCCGTAACTGAGACCCAGTACTTC; cdr3_aa: CASSVAVTETQYF